These 29 T cell receptor beta chains were sequenced from one sample in a study of blood T cell repertoires in COVID-19 (dated by TCRdb to about 2020). To prepare the library, the immunoSEQ multiplex PCR assay was applied. Drawn from immuneACCESS, this table holds only the in-frame rearrangements with V and J called that TCRdb kept. Clones are partly lost; checked studies trace under half to an unresolved V gene and leave the rest unexplained. The table for this sample lists 200,000 to 300,000 clones; roughly 81% of them were counted only once. The biggest ten clones account for less than 4.5% of the sample. What was sequenced was peripheral blood. The receptor source for this set is a man aged 50 to 60 with acute or convalescent COVID-19.

The V gene is TRBV10-1, the J gene TRBJ2-7; D ambiguous. Germline V lookup: CDR1 WNHNN, CDR2 SYGVQD (reference sequence). This CDR3 comprises 12 residues. With 3 bases removed from V and 4 bases from J, the gap between germline ends came to 7 bases. The CDR3 sequence is CASSDMTYEQYF. The CDR3 region has the DNA TGCGCCAGCAGTGATATGACTTACGAGCAGTACTTC.

The gene calls are TRBV10-3 and TRBJ2-5; D unclear. This CDR3 comprises 16 residues. Germline assignment: CDR1 ENHRY and CDR2 SYGVKD. The V end was cut by 0 bases, the J end by 2 bases, with 13 bases between. This CDR3 reads CAISESGRRRQETQYF. The DNA of the CDR3 is TGTGCCATCAGTGAGTCAGGAAGGAGACGGCAAGAGACCCAGTACTTC.

This chain connects TRBV6-5 to TRBJ1-2, with D perhaps matching TRBD1 (6 bases). Germline V gene lookup returns CDR1 MNHEY and CDR2 SVGAGI. This CDR3 is 14 amino acids long. The V end lost 6 bases, the J end lost 5 bases, and 16 bases lay between the germline ends. The CDR3 is CASSPLTGLYGYTF. DNA for the CDR3: TGTGCCAGCAGCCCCCTGACAGGATTGTATGGCTACACCTTC.

This chain joins TRBV30 and TRBJ1-3, with D tentatively TRBD1 (6 bases). V dropped 0 bases and J dropped 4 bases, with 10 bases sitting between them. Looked up from germline, CDR1 is GTSNPN and CDR2 is SVGIG (reference sequence). CDR3 length: 14 amino acids. The CDR3 is CAWSVRGAGNTIYF. CDR3 sequence (DNA): TGTGCCTGGAGTGTACGGGGGGCAGGAAACACCATATATTTT.

The V and J genes are TRBV25-1 and TRBJ1-1, with TRBD1 as a possible D gene (6 bases). This CDR3 has 13 residues. Trimming took off 1 base at V and 11 bases at J, with 14 bases between the two ends. Germline V gene data show CDR1 as MGHDK and CDR2 as SYGVNS. In nucleotides, the CDR3 is TGTGCCAGCAGTGAATTAGGTCAGGGGCGGGCTTTCTTT. Amino acid sequence: CASSELGQGRAFF.

The rearrangement links TRBV27 to TRBJ1-2, with TRBD1 identical over 7 bases. J was trimmed by 4 bases and V by 4 bases; bases with no gene match: 6. This CDR3 has 14 amino acids. Per germline, CDR1 MNHEY and CDR2 SMNVEV (reference sequence). CDR3 residues: CASSSQGFGYGYTF. The CDR3 DNA reads TGTGCCAGCAGTTCACAGGGGTTTGGCTATGGCTACACCTTC.

This clone was observed a handful of times. The chain has TRBV2 and TRBJ2-7; D not certain. There are 11 residues in the CDR3. Between the trimmed V and J ends, which lost 3 bases and 2 bases, there was a span of 2 bases. Germline V gene data show CDR1 as SNHLY and CDR2 as FYNNEI. DNA for the CDR3: TGTGCCAGCAGTGATACCTACGAGCAGTACTTC. Amino acids: CASSDTYEQYF.

This clone was found many times. Other DNA sequences in the sample encode the same CDR3. CDR3 nucleotide sequence: TGTGCCAGCAGCCAAGGGAGTCCTAGCTCCTACAATGAGCAGTTCTTC. It translates to CASSQGSPSSYNEQFF. The V call is TRBV14, the J call TRBJ2-1; D is unresolved. Trimming shortened V by 1 base and J by 0 bases, and 10 bases separated the two germline ends. The length of the CDR3 is 16 residues. Germline CDR1 and CDR2: SGHDN and FVKESK.

The CDR3 here is CAISEEHANTEAFF. DNA of the CDR3: TGTGCCATCAGTGAGGAACACGCGAACACTGAAGCTTTCTTT. The chain has TRBV10-3 and TRBJ1-1; D call uncertain. In germline, CDR1 is ENHRY, CDR2 SYGVKD. The CDR3 spans 14 residues. The germline V and J ends were trimmed by 2 bases and 1 base, with 8 bases remaining between them.

In this sample, this clone turned up a few times. CDR3 region: CASSGQGASYEQYF. The CDR3 nucleotides read TGTGCCAGCAGTGGACAGGGAGCCTCCTACGAGCAGTACTTC. The J gene is TRBJ2-7, the V gene TRBV2; TRBD1 agrees at 7 bases. CDR1 is SNHLY and CDR2 is FYNNEI in the germline V gene. After removal of 4 bases from V and 0 bases from J, the junction contained 3 bases not matched to a gene. The CDR3 consists of 14 residues.

CDR3 coding DNA: TGTGCCAGCAGCTTCCCGGGACAGGGGTACGAGCAGTACTTC. It is translated as CASSFPGQGYEQYF. The chain uses TRBV3-1 (or the pseudogene TRBV3-2) and TRBJ2-7; 10 bases are a match to TRBD1. The germline V gene has CDR1 LGHDT and CDR2 YNNKEL (reference sequence). The CDR3 sequence is 14 residues long. V lost 5 bases to trimming and J lost 4 bases; unmatched junction nucleotides: 5.

The V and J genes are TRBV10-2 and TRBJ1-5; perhaps TRBD1 as D (6 bases). Trimming shortened V by 6 bases and J by 0 bases, and 15 bases separated the two germline ends. The CDR3 is 16 residues long. Germline CDR1 and CDR2: WSHSY and SAAADI. The CDR3, as DNA: TGCGCCAGCAGCTCACCGCAGGGGAATAGCAATCAGCCCCAGCATTTT. Its protein is CASSSPQGNSNQPQHF.

The chain couples TRBV5-1 to TRBJ1-3, with 10 bases fitting TRBD1. The CDR3 length is 18 residues. Germline CDR1 SGHRS, CDR2 YFSETQ. J gave up 0 bases and V 4 bases, and 10 bases lay outside the gene matches. As DNA, the CDR3 is TGCGCCAGCAGCAGGGACAGGGGAAGAGCCGCCTCTGGAAACACCATATATTTT. Amino acids: CASSRDRGRAASGNTIYF.

This clone was seen at least ten times. CDR3 protein: CASSVGRGSYEQYF. DNA of the CDR3: TGTGCCAGTAGTGTCGGGAGAGGGTCCTACGAGCAGTACTTC. The chain employs TRBV19 and TRBJ2-7; maybe TRBD2 (6 bases). The CDR3 loop spans 14 amino acids. V was trimmed by 5 bases and J by 1 base, leaving 12 bases between them. Germline V CDR1 and CDR2: LNHDA, SQIVND (reference sequence).

This clone was observed a single time. This chain links TRBV6-5 with TRBJ2-1; 11 bases are shared with TRBD2. Trimming at V came to 7 bases and at J to 5 bases, leaving 7 bases not matched to a gene. The CDR3 length is 15 residues. Germline V CDR1 and CDR2: MNHEY, SVGAGI. The CDR3 DNA sequence: TGTGCCAGCAAACCCGGGACTAGCGGAGACAATGAGCAGTTCTTC. This encodes CASKPGTSGDNEQFF.

The rearrangement joins TRBV11-2 to TRBJ2-1; a possible D gene is TRBD2 (6 bases). V was cut by 4 bases and J by 3 bases, with 19 bases left in between. The CDR3 is 17 amino acids. CDR1 is SGHAT and CDR2 is FQNNGV in the germline V gene. CDR3 region: CASSYDPPGSFYNEQFF. The CDR3 nucleotides read TGTGCCAGCAGCTACGATCCGCCCGGGAGCTTCTACAATGAGCAGTTCTTC.

This chain joins TRBV30 and TRBJ2-7; TRBD1 aligns across 7 bases. The germline V gene has CDR1 GTSNPN and CDR2 SVGIG (reference sequence). With 1 base clipped from V and 0 bases from J, the junction kept 3 bases outside the gene matches. This CDR3 has 14 residues. The CDR3 DNA is TGTGCCTGGAGTGGACAGGGTAGCTCCTACGAGCAGTACTTC. Translation: CAWSGQGSSYEQYF.

The gene calls are TRBV28 and TRBJ1-2; 7 bases are shared with TRBD1. This CDR3 has 13 amino acids. With V trimmed by 6 bases and J by 5 bases, 6 bases remained unmatched. CDR1 and CDR2 from the germline V gene are MDHEN and SYDVKM. The CDR3 DNA reads TGTGCCAGCAGCTTGGGGACAGTATATGGCTACACCTTC. It specifies CASSLGTVYGYTF.

The chain links TRBV7-6 to TRBJ2-7; D is possibly TRBD1 (5 bases). Trimming stripped 5 bases from V and 1 base from J, with 15 bases between. The V gene's germline CDR1 is SGHVS and CDR2 FNYEAQ. The CDR3 sequence is 15 residues long. CDR3: CASSPGSGISYEQYF. CDR3 DNA sequence: TGTGCCAGCAGCCCCGGCTCAGGGATATCCTACGAGCAGTACTTC.

This clone was seen a handful of times. The CDR3 coding sequence is TGTGCCAGCAGTGACTCGACGGAGGGAGGGACAGATACGCAGTATTTT. Translated: CASSDSTEGGTDTQYF. The J gene is TRBJ2-3, the V gene TRBV6-4; 7 bases are shared with TRBD2. CDR1 is MRHNA and CDR2 is SNTAGT in the germline V gene. Losses at the gene ends were 0 bases for V and 3 bases for J; bases not matched to a gene: 6. The CDR3 runs to 16 residues.

This clone was seen just once. The chain combines TRBV2 with TRBJ1-5; possible D gene TRBD1, 6 bases. V was clipped by 10 bases and J by 2 bases, with 15 bases between them. This CDR3 has 14 residues. Germline V CDR1 and CDR2: SNHLY, FYNNEI. The CDR3 coding sequence is TGTGCCACCACCGGGGGGCAGGGCAATCAGCCCCAGCATTTT. This translates into CATTGGQGNQPQHF.

J is TRBJ1-2 and V is TRBV4-1; a weak D match, TRBD1 (6 bases). Germline V gene lookup returns CDR1 MGHRA and CDR2 YSYEKL. Trimming took 3 bases from V and 8 from J, leaving 10 bases between them. This CDR3 contains 12 residues. The CDR3 coding sequence is TGCGCCAGCAGCCAGGGGGCCTGGGGCTACACCTTC. As protein: CASSQGAWGYTF.

The gene calls are TRBV9 and TRBJ2-2, with a weak D call TRBD2 (7 bases). V dropped 3 bases and J dropped 6 bases, with 15 bases sitting between them. The CDR3 contains 15 residues. The germline gives CDR1 SGDLS, CDR2 YYNGEE. The CDR3 nucleotides read TGTGCCAGCAGCGCCGGAGGGGGGGCCGCCGGGGAGCTGTTTTTT. It is translated as CASSAGGGAAGELFF.

This clone has only a few counts. This chain links TRBV9 with TRBJ1-6; D is uncertain. The V gene lost 7 bases and the J gene lost 7 bases, with 9 bases spanning the gap. CDR1 and CDR2 from the germline V gene are SGDLS and YYNGEE. The CDR3 length is 12 residues. The DNA for the CDR3 is TGTGCCAGCGGGCAGGTAAATTCACCCCTCCACTTT. This encodes CASGQVNSPLHF.

Notes on this clone: The sample contains more than one DNA sequence encoding this CDR3. The chain joins TRBV12-3 or TRBV12-4 to TRBJ2-7; D not resolved. The V end was cut by 4 bases, the J end by 3 bases, with 4 bases between. The CDR3 loop spans 11 amino acids. CDR3 sequence reads: CASSSYYEQYF. The CDR3 DNA follows: TGTGCCAGCAGTTCCTACTACGAGCAGTACTTC.

This rearrangement joins TRBV24-1 to TRBJ1-5, with a weak D call TRBD1 (5 bases). Germline CDR1 KGHDR, CDR2 SFDVKD. The CDR3 is 13 residues long. The CDR3 coding sequence is TGTTCTTGCGGAGGGCAGGGTAACCAGCCCCAGCATTTT. Residues: CSCGGQGNQPQHF.

The chain is built from TRBV10-1 and TRBJ2-2, with TRBD1 as a possible D gene (7 bases). Trimming took 4 bases from V and 4 from J, leaving 19 bases between them. The germline V gene encodes CDR1 WNHNN and CDR2 SYGVQD (reference sequence). CDR3 size: 17 residues. DNA for the CDR3: TGCGCCAGCAGTGGACCATTGACAGGGAGGTTCACCGGGGAGCTGTTTTTT. Amino acids: CASSGPLTGRFTGELFF.

The chain is built from TRBV3-1 (or the pseudogene TRBV3-2) and TRBJ2-7; no firm D call. Deletions cut 0 bases from V and 0 bases from J, with 6 bases between. Germline V CDR1 and CDR2: LGHDT, YNNKEL (reference sequence). The CDR3 contains 14 residues. CDR3: CASSQDPDSYEQYF. The DNA of the CDR3 is TGTGCCAGCAGCCAAGACCCAGACTCCTACGAGCAGTACTTC.

V is TRBV18 and J is TRBJ2-7, with 7 bases identical to TRBD1. CDR3 length equals 14 residues. Germline CDR1 and CDR2: KGHSH and LQKENI. With V trimmed by 4 bases and J by 1 base, 4 bases remained unmatched. The CDR3 sequence: CASSLRQGSYEQYF. The CDR3 DNA reads TGTGCCAGCTCACTACGACAGGGATCCTACGAGCAGTACTTC.